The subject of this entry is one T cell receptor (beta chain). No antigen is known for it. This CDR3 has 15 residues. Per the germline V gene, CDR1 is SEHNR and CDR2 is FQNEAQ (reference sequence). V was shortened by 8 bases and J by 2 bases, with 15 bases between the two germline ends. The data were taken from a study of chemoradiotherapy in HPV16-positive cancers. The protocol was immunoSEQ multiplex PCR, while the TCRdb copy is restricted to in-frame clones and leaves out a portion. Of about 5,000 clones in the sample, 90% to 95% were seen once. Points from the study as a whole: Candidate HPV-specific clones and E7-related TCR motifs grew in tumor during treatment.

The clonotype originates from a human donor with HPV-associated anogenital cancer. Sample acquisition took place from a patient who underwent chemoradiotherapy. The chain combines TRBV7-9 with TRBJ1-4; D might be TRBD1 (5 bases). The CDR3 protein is CASGSGSPTNEKLFF. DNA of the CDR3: TGTGCCAGCGGTTCAGGGTCCCCCACTAATGAAAAACTGTTTTTT.